These 32 T cell receptor beta chains were all obtained from the same sample, sequenced in a study of siplizumab effects on memory and regulatory T cells. Clones were sequenced by immunoSEQ multiplex PCR, and TCRdb holds only the in-frame ones, with some missing. This table has fewer than 45,000 clones, around 90% appearing once. The sequenced sample was naive CD4+ T cells sorted from blood. These receptors were collected from a human donor in good health.

This clone has only one observation. The chain combines TRBV7-7 with TRBJ1-5; D gene unclear. V was clipped by 3 bases and J by 4 bases, with 7 bases between them. The CDR3 runs 13 residues. Germline CDR1 and CDR2: SSHAT and FNYEAQ (reference sequence). The CDR3 bases are TGTGCCAGCAGCTTTTCAGAGAATCAGCCCCAGCATTTT. Translating gives CASSFSENQPQHF.

This chain connects TRBV5-1 to TRBJ1-3, with TRBD1 matching over 7 bases. The germline gives CDR1 SGHRS, CDR2 YFSETQ. V lost 0 bases and J lost 2; bases outside the gene matches: 5. This CDR3 has 16 residues. The CDR3 protein is CASSLEEGATGNTIYF. DNA of the CDR3: TGCGCCAGCAGCTTGGAAGAGGGGGCGACTGGAAACACCATATATTTT.

The V gene is TRBV11-2, the J gene TRBJ2-3, with D possibly matching TRBD1 (5 bases). Trimming pared 1 base from V and 6 bases from J, leaving 14 bases between. The CDR3 sequence is 15 residues long. Germline CDR1 and CDR2: SGHAT and FQNNGV. CDR3 in amino acids: CASSLVGLGSDTQYF. The CDR3 DNA reads as TGTGCCAGCAGCTTAGTGGGGCTGGGTTCGGATACGCAGTATTTT.

The chain is built from TRBV5-1 and TRBJ1-1; 7 nucleotides match TRBD1. The CDR3 is made up of 13 amino acids. Germline V CDR1 and CDR2: SGHRS, YFSETQ. The J segment lost 7 bases and the V segment lost 4 bases, leaving 7 bases of the junction unmatched. The CDR3 is CASSTPRDSEAFF. The CDR3 DNA sequence: TGCGCCAGCAGCACACCCCGGGACAGTGAAGCTTTCTTT. The full variable domain, in which reference TRBV5-1 and TRBJ1-1 provide the parts outside the CDR3, is KAGVTQTPRYLIKTRGQQVTLSCSPISGHRSVSWYQQTPGQGLQFLFEYFSETQRNKGNFPGRFSGRQFSNSRSEMNVSTLELGDSALYLCASSTPRDSEAFFGQGTRLTVV.

A few counts support this clone. The V call is TRBV5-6, the J call TRBJ1-2; 7 nucleotides agree with TRBD1. This CDR3 is built from 14 residues. The ends lost 1 base at V and 3 bases at J; junction bases unmatched: 3. Germline loops: CDR1 SGHDT, CDR2 YYEEEE. CDR3 nucleotide sequence: TGTGCCAGCAGCTTGTACGGGACAGACTATGGCTACACCTTC. Encoded protein: CASSLYGTDYGYTF.

The CDR3 bases are TGTGCCAGCAGCGGGCGGGACAACTCTGGAAACACCATATATTTT. Translation gives CASSGRDNSGNTIYF. The V call is TRBV9, the J call TRBJ1-3; a weak D match, TRBD1 (6 bases). Germline CDR1 is SGDLS and CDR2 is YYNGEE. The CDR3 extends over 15 amino acids. V was trimmed by 3 bases and J by 0 bases, leaving 10 bases between them.

V gene TRBV5-8 combines with J gene TRBJ1-4; D not certain. Deletions cut 6 bases from V and 8 bases from J, with 11 bases between. Germline values: CDR1 SGHTS, CDR2 YDEGEE. The CDR3 is 12 residues long. The DNA for the CDR3 is TGTGCCAGCACCGGGCGAGGGGAAAAACTGTTTTTT. The encoded protein is CASTGRGEKLFF.

J is TRBJ1-4 and V is TRBV7-9; possibly TRBD1 for D (6 bases). CDR1 and CDR2 from the germline V gene are SEHNR and FQNEAQ (reference sequence). Trimming pared 3 bases from V and 4 bases from J, leaving 21 bases between. The CDR3 sequence is 18 residues long. The CDR3 spells CASSFPVGGTPINEKLFF. CDR3 nucleotides: TGTGCCAGCAGCTTTCCCGTAGGGGGAACCCCCATTAATGAAAAACTGTTTTTT.

This clone occurred a few times. This CDR3 reads CASVKNTEAFF. DNA for the CDR3: TGTGCTAGTGTCAAGAACACTGAAGCTTTCTTT. The rearrangement uses TRBV12-5 and TRBJ1-1; no clear D gene. The length of the CDR3 is 11 residues. Germline values: CDR1 LGHNT, CDR2 FRNRAP. The ends were cut back, 7 bases at V and 1 base at J, with 4 bases in the middle.

This clone was found once. V is TRBV6-1 and J is TRBJ2-5; 7 bases match TRBD2. The CDR3 loop spans 13 amino acids. V dropped 10 bases and J dropped 7; count of bases not matched to a gene: 12. CDR1 is MNHNS, CDR2 SASEGT, per germline. The CDR3 spells CATSSGRWGTQYF. The CDR3 DNA reads TGTGCCACCTCTAGCGGTCGGTGGGGGACCCAGTACTTC.

The CDR3 region is CASSLDRAAYYEQYF. CDR3 nucleotide sequence: TGTGCCAGCAGCCTAGACAGAGCCGCTTACTACGAGCAGTACTTC. The rearrangement joins TRBV7-2 to TRBJ2-7; D is possibly TRBD1 (5 bases). The CDR3 length is 15 residues. Germline V CDR1 and CDR2: SGHTA, FQGNSA. V was clipped by 5 bases and J by 3 bases, with 17 bases between them.

The rearrangement uses TRBV11-2 and TRBJ2-5, with 12 bases fitting TRBD2. The V segment lost 5 bases and the J segment 4 bases; nucleotides outside the gene matches: 11. This CDR3 comprises 17 residues. In germline, CDR1 is SGHAT, CDR2 FQNNGV. The CDR3 DNA sequence: TGTGCCAGCAGCCCGCTCACGACTAGCGGGAGCAGAGAGACCCAGTACTTC. Translated: CASSPLTTSGSRETQYF.

The rearrangement joins TRBV7-3 to TRBJ2-1; 13 bases are shared with TRBD2. This CDR3 region has 16 residues. The V and J ends lost 5 bases and 4 bases, in that order; junction bases with no gene match: 5. Germline CDR1 is SGHTA and CDR2 is FQGTGA. CDR3 residues: CASSLLTSGRYNEQFF. CDR3 nucleotides: TGTGCCAGCAGCCTCCTGACTAGCGGGAGGTACAATGAGCAGTTCTTC.

J is TRBJ1-1 and V is TRBV7-3; D is unresolved. This CDR3 has 15 residues. Trimming stripped 0 bases from V and 0 bases from J, with 8 bases between. Germline CDR1 reads SGHTA; CDR2 reads FQGTGA. This chain's CDR3 is CASSLTPLVNTEAFF. CDR3 sequence (DNA): TGTGCCAGCAGCTTAACTCCCCTTGTGAACACTGAAGCTTTCTTT.

CDR3 DNA sequence: TGTGCCACCAGCAGGGACATAAATCAGCCCCAGCATTTT. Protein product: CATSRDINQPQHF. This chain uses TRBV15 with TRBJ1-5, with D possibly TRBD1 on 5 matching bases. The CDR3 is 13 amino acids. Germline V CDR1 and CDR2: LNHNV, YYDKDF (reference sequence). Trimming left V 3 bases short and J 4 bases short, with 7 bases between.

The J gene is TRBJ2-3, the V gene TRBV14; the D gene could be TRBD1 or TRBD2 (5 bases each). This CDR3 is 14 amino acids long. The V end lost 7 bases, the J end lost 0 bases, and 11 bases lay between the germline ends. Germline-derived CDR1 and CDR2 are SGHDN and FVKESK. This CDR3 is CASNPGRSTDTQYF. In DNA, the CDR3 is TGTGCCAGCAACCCGGGACGGAGCACAGATACGCAGTATTTT.

J is TRBJ2-5 and V is TRBV27, with TRBD1 identical over 8 bases. The CDR3 is 15 residues long. V lost 4 bases to trimming and J lost 4 bases; unmatched junction nucleotides: 8. Germline V gives CDR1 MNHEY, CDR2 SMNVEV (reference sequence). CDR3 DNA: TGTGCCAGCAGTTCCCGGACAGGGTTCGGAGAGACCCAGTACTTC. Its translation is CASSSRTGFGETQYF.

The V call is TRBV11-2, the J call TRBJ2-1, with D tentatively TRBD2 (5 bases). V dropped 5 bases and J dropped 8 bases, with 16 bases sitting between them. Germline values: CDR1 SGHAT, CDR2 FQNNGV. CDR3 length equals 14 residues. CDR3 region: CASSPGLSSDEQFF. CDR3 coding DNA: TGTGCCAGCAGCCCCGGACTTTCTTCTGATGAGCAGTTCTTC.

The rearrangement joins TRBV25-1 to TRBJ1-5; 9 positions agree with TRBD1. The CDR3 is 14 amino acids. Germline CDR1 and CDR2: MGHDK and SYGVNS. Trimming cost V 4 bases and J 6 bases; bases outside gene matches: 4. The CDR3 DNA reads TGTGCCAGCAGTGGGGGACAGGGTAGTCAGCCCCAGCATTTT. It translates to CASSGGQGSQPQHF.

This sequence joins TRBV19 and TRBJ1-3; D gene ambiguous. V gave up 7 bases and J gave up 0 bases, with 13 bases separating them. CDR1 and CDR2 from the germline V gene are LNHDA and SQIVND (reference sequence). The CDR3 runs 15 residues. The CDR3 coding sequence is TGTGCCAGTATCCCTTACGGCGGCTCTGGAAACACCATATATTTT. Translating gives CASIPYGGSGNTIYF.

This chain links TRBV7-8 with TRBJ2-7; D not certain. V was trimmed by 2 bases and J by 3 bases, leaving 11 bases between them. This CDR3 comprises 14 residues. Germline V gene lookup returns CDR1 SGHVS and CDR2 FQNEAQ. The CDR3 bases are TGTGCCAGCAGCTTACTAGACCAGGACTACGAGCAGTACTTC. Residues: CASSLLDQDYEQYF. The variable domain in full, completed from reference TRBV7-8 and TRBJ2-7, reads GAGVSQSPRYKVAKRGQDVALRCDPISGHVSLFWYQQALGQGPEFLTYFQNEAQLDKSGLPSDRFFAERPEGSVSTLKIQRTQQEDSAVYLCASSLLDQDYEQYFGPGTRLTVT.

In this sample, this clone turned up once. This chain links TRBV7-3 with TRBJ2-4, with D possibly TRBD1 on 5 matching bases. V lost 2 bases and J 3 bases, leaving 23 bases between the germline ends. The CDR3 contains 19 residues. CDR1 SGHTA and CDR2 FQGTGA come from the germline V gene. DNA for the CDR3: TGTGCCAGCAGCTTATTTAACCCCCAGGCCCTGGGGCACAAAAACATTCAGTACTTC. Residues: CASSLFNPQALGHKNIQYF.

J is TRBJ2-2 and V is TRBV5-4; D remains ambiguous. The CDR3 totals 13 residues. Germline V gives CDR1 SGHNT, CDR2 YYREEE (reference sequence). Trimming shortened V by 4 bases and J by 6 bases, and 10 bases separated the two germline ends. This CDR3 reads CASSTDYSGELFF. The CDR3 region has the DNA TGTGCCAGCAGCACGGATTACTCCGGGGAGCTGTTTTTT.

The chain recombines TRBV18 with TRBJ2-1, with 7 positions matching TRBD2. The CDR3 runs to 14 residues. Germline V gene lookup returns CDR1 KGHSH and CDR2 LQKENI. The ends lost 4 bases at V and 8 bases at J; junction bases unmatched: 8. The CDR3 DNA reads as TGTGCCAGCTCACAACAGACTAGCCCACATGAGCAGTTCTTC. Protein sequence: CASSQQTSPHEQFF.

The rearrangement links TRBV5-5 to TRBJ1-5; TRBD1 might be the D (5 bases). Trimming took off 0 bases at V and 7 bases at J, with 20 bases between the two ends. CDR1 SGHKS and CDR2 YYEKEE come from the germline V gene (reference sequence). The CDR3 consists of 17 residues. The DNA for the CDR3 is TGTGCCAGCAGCTTGGTATCCCCTGCAGGGTGGGGACAGCCCCAGCATTTT. Encoded protein: CASSLVSPAGWGQPQHF.

V usage is TRBV29-1 and J usage is TRBJ1-2, with D hard to call. Germline-derived CDR1 and CDR2 are SQVTM and ANQGSEA. V lost 3 bases, J lost 4 bases, and 12 bases lay in between. The CDR3 length is 13 residues. The CDR3 spells CSVEGSGSYGYTF. CDR3 coding DNA: TGCAGCGTTGAGGGATCGGGGTCCTATGGCTACACCTTC.

This clone was counted a few times. The gene calls are TRBV18 and TRBJ1-5; no clear D gene. This CDR3 is 14 amino acids long. The V end lost 5 bases, the J end lost 4 bases, and 12 bases lay between the germline ends. The V gene's germline CDR1 is KGHSH and CDR2 LQKENI. The CDR3 spells CASSGGLLNQPQHF. CDR3 in DNA: TGTGCCAGCTCAGGAGGACTTCTAAATCAGCCCCAGCATTTT.

The chain recombines TRBV19 with TRBJ2-7; 7 bases align to TRBD1. Germline V lookup: CDR1 LNHDA, CDR2 SQIVND (reference sequence). The CDR3 contains 16 residues. V lost 3 bases and J lost 3; bases outside the gene matches: 11. CDR3 protein: CASSIGSRQGVYEQYF. The CDR3 DNA follows: TGTGCCAGTAGTATTGGTAGTCGCCAGGGGGTCTACGAGCAGTACTTC.

The V and J genes are TRBV6-5 and TRBJ2-7, with a tentative D call TRBD1 (6 bases). This CDR3 is 14 amino acids long. Trimming removed 0 bases from V and 1 base from J, with 7 bases in between. Germline-derived CDR1 and CDR2 are MNHEY and SVGAGI. The CDR3 coding sequence is TGTGCCAGCAGTTACTCCGGACAGTCCTACGAGCAGTACTTC. As protein: CASSYSGQSYEQYF.

This rearrangement joins TRBV10-3 to TRBJ2-1; 15 bases are a match to TRBD2. The trim removed 4 bases at V and 4 bases at J, leaving 11 bases unmatched. The CDR3 loop spans 19 amino acids. Germline CDR1 is ENHRY and CDR2 is SYGVKD. The CDR3 sequence: CAISGGLAGGLWGYNEQFF. CDR3 bases: TGTGCCATCAGTGGAGGACTAGCGGGAGGGCTGTGGGGTTACAATGAGCAGTTCTTC.

The V gene is TRBV7-8, the J gene TRBJ2-7, with no clear D. Germline CDR1 and CDR2: SGHVS and FQNEAQ. The CDR3 covers 11 residues. Trimming removed 3 bases from V and 4 bases from J, with 4 bases in between. CDR3: CASSLVYEQYF. Here the CDR3 DNA reads TGTGCCAGCAGCTTGGTATACGAGCAGTACTTC. The whole variable domain, remainder taken from reference TRBV7-8 and TRBJ2-7, is GAGVSQSPRYKVAKRGQDVALRCDPISGHVSLFWYQQALGQGPEFLTYFQNEAQLDKSGLPSDRFFAERPEGSVSTLKIQRTQQEDSAVYLCASSLVYEQYFGPGTRLTVT.

The genes are TRBV18 and TRBJ2-6; maybe TRBD1 (5 bases). Per the germline V gene, CDR1 is KGHSH and CDR2 is LQKENI. V lost 2 bases and J lost 0, with 11 bases in between. CDR3 length: 17 amino acids. The CDR3 reads CASSPFDSTSGANVLTF. The CDR3 DNA reads as TGTGCCAGCTCACCATTCGACAGCACCTCTGGGGCCAACGTCCTGACTTTC.